This paragraph covers one TCR beta chain sequence. What it binds is unknown. This entry belongs to a study of regulatory T cells in long-lasting Graves disease. Findings of the study overall: Persistent Graves' disease cases displayed lower TCR diversity than newly diagnosed ones.

Documented time point: newly diagnosed GD, antithyroid drugs for less than 3 months. Making the TCR library involved RNA that had been extracted from PBMCs. Combining iRepertoire HTBI primers with Arm-PCR of CDR3 regions, the authors built TCR beta libraries. TCRdb re-analysed the multiplex PCR reads in MiXCR, keeping a single row per CDR3 protein. The sample lists a few hundred thousand distinct CDR3 sequences; less than 20% were seen once. This same sample was also part of a study on T cells in Graves' hyperthyroidism and ophthalmopathy. That work adds: Blood samples included most of the expanded thyroid clonotypes exceeding 0.001. Stable hyperthyroidism was told apart from ophthalmopathy by a model built on 13 V-J features.

This TCR derives from a woman between 18 and 29 years old with Graves disease. The sample in question was peripheral blood mononuclear cells (PBMCs), obtained at new diagnosis, from a patient treated with antithyroid drugs.

In DNA, the CDR3 is TGTGCCAGCAGCGAGACAGCCAACTACAATGAGCAGTACTTC. It is translated as CASSETANYNEQYF. The J gene is TRBJ2-7, the V gene TRBV2, with a possible D match to TRBD1 (5 bases). Germline V gives CDR1 SNHLY, CDR2 FYNNEI. This CDR3 has 14 residues. V gave up 6 bases and J gave up 7 bases, with 19 bases separating them.